This T cell receptor (beta chain) stems from a study of cytomegalovirus exposure and HLA in healthy donors. PCR involved 60 Vbeta and 13 Jbeta primers. TCRdb's copy holds only in-frame clones and misses some; the assay was immunoSEQ multiplex PCR. The sample data list tens of thousands of clones. The CDR3 is 17 residues long. In germline, CDR1 is KGHSH, CDR2 LQKENI. J gave up 2 bases and V 6 bases, and 12 bases lay outside the gene matches. This receptor was identified in a man aged 30 to 45 in good health and CMV-seronegative. The chain couples TRBV18 to TRBJ1-2, with 10 bases aligning to TRBD1. The source material was PBMCs. The CDR3 is CASSVRQGAQGNYGYTF. In DNA, the CDR3 is TGTGCCAGCTCGGTCCGACAGGGGGCGCAGGGGAACTATGGCTACACCTTC.